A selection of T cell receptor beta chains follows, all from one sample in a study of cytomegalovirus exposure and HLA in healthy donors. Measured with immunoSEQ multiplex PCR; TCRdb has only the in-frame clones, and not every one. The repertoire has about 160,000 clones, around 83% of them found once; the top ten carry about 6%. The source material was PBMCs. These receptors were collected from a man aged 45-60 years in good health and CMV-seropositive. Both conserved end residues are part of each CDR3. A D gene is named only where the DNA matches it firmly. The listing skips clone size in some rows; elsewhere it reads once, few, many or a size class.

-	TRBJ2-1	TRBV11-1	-	CASSLGLGNEQFF	TGTGCCAGCAGCTTAGGACTAGGCAATGAGCAGTTCTTC
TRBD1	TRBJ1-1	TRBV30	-	CAWSVSWGQGSAEAFF	TGTGCCTGGAGTGTTAGTTGGGGACAGGGCTCCGCTGAAGCTTTCTTT
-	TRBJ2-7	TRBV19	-	CASSLLQGYEQYF	TGTGCCAGTAGTCTTCTTCAGGGTTACGAGCAGTACTTC
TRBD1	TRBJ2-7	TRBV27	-	CASSLIPGTDSYEQYF	TGTGCCAGCAGCTTAATCCCCGGGACAGATTCTTACGAGCAGTACTTC
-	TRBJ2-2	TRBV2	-	CASSEGVTTGELFF	TGTGCCAGCAGTGAAGGAGTCACCACCGGGGAGCTGTTTTTT
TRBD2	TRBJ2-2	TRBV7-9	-	CASSSEAGVTGELFF	TGTGCCAGCAGCTCCGAAGCGGGAGTTACCGGGGAGCTGTTTTTT
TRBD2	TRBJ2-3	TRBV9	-	CASSVQGTSGKTDTQYF	TGTGCCAGCAGCGTACAAGGGACTAGCGGAAAGACAGATACGCAGTATTTT
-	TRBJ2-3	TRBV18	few	CASSPATGEGTDTQYF	TGTGCCAGCTCACCCGCGACAGGAGAGGGCACAGATACGCAGTATTTT
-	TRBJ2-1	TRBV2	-	CASPGKGGYNEQFF	TGTGCCAGCCCGGGTAAGGGAGGCTACAATGAGCAGTTCTTC
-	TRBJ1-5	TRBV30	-	CAWSDEDQPQHF	TGTGCCTGGAGTGACGAGGATCAGCCCCAGCATTTT
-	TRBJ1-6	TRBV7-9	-	CASSRRGNQNSPLHF	TGTGCCAGCAGCAGAAGGGGGAACCAAAATTCACCCCTCCACTTT
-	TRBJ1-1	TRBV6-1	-	CASSRRQLTEAFF	TGTGCCAGCAGTCGACGACAACTCACTGAAGCTTTCTTT
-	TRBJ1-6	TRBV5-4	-	CASSRNSGQSLHF	TGTGCCAGCAGCCGGAATTCCGGACAGTCCCTCCACTTT
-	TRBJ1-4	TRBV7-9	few	CASSSVGGPNEKLFF	TGTGCCAGCAGCTCGGTTGGCGGCCCTAATGAAAAACTGTTTTTT
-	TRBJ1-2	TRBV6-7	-	CASSYSDSPYVYF	TGTGCCAGCAGTTACTCCGACAGCCCCTACGTCTACTTC
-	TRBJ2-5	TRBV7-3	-	CASSEQGVAGETQYF	TGTGCCAGCAGCGAGCAAGGGGTTGCGGGGGAGACCCAGTACTTC
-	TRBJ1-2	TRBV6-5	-	CASSSRGLGGYTF	TGTGCCAGCAGTTCAAGGGGACTTGGTGGCTACACCTTC
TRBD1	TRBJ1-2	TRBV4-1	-	CASSQFGTGDYGYTF	TGCGCCAGCAGCCAGTTCGGGACAGGGGACTATGGCTACACCTTC
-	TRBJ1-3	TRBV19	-	CASAEILSSVNTIYF	TGTGCCAGTGCCGAAATACTGAGCTCTGTAAACACCATATATTTT
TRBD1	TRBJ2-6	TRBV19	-	CASSRTGGTGANVLTF	TGTGCCAGTAGTAGGACAGGGGGTACTGGGGCCAACGTCCTGACTTTC
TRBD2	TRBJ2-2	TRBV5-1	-	CASSLTSGLTGELFF	TGCGCCAGCAGCTTGACTAGCGGATTAACCGGGGAGCTGTTTTTT
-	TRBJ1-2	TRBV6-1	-	CASDDYQGVDGYTF	TGTGCCAGCGACGATTATCAGGGCGTTGATGGCTACACCTTC
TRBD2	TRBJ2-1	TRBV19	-	CASSVAGGLPNEQFF	TGTGCCAGTAGTGTGGCGGGAGGTCTCCCTAATGAGCAGTTCTTC
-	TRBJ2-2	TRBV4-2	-	CASSQGGGNTGELFF	TGTGCCAGCAGCCAAGGCGGAGGGAACACCGGGGAGCTGTTTTTT
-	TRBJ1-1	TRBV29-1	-	CSVGVNRVTEAFF	TGCAGCGTTGGTGTCAACAGGGTCACTGAAGCTTTCTTT
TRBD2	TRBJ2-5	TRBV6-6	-	CASSPRAGGIQETQYF	TGTGCCAGCAGCCCCAGGGCGGGGGGGATCCAAGAGACCCAGTACTTC
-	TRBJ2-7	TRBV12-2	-	CASRSPRDRGYYEQYF	TGTGCAAGTCGCTCACCTCGGGACAGGGGATACTACGAGCAGTACTTC
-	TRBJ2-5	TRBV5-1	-	CASSLEVTSETQYF	TGCGCCAGCAGCTTGGAGGTGACATCAGAGACCCAGTACTTC
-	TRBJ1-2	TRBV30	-	CAWSKWTVFNYGYTF	TGTGCCTGGAGCAAGTGGACAGTCTTTAACTATGGCTACACCTTC
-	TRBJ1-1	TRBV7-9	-	CASSLGRMNTEAFF	TGTGCCAGCAGCTTAGGCAGGATGAACACTGAAGCTTTCTTT
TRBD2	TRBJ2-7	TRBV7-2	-	CASSLLGGAEEQYF	TGTGCCAGCAGCTTACTCGGGGGGGCGGAGGAGCAGTACTTC
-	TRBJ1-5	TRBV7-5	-	CARSFYSNQPQHF	TGTGCCAGAAGCTTTTATAGCAATCAGCCCCAGCATTTT
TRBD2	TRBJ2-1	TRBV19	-	CASSIGISGRISSYNEQFF	TGTGCCAGTAGTATAGGTATTAGCGGGAGGATAAGCTCCTACAATGAGCAGTTCTTC
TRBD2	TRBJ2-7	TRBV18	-	CASSPLPAGKAYEQYF	TGTGCCAGCTCACCGTTACCAGCGGGGAAAGCCTACGAGCAGTACTTC
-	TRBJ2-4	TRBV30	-	CAWSGGGSNIQYF	TGTGCCTGGAGTGGGGGAGGTTCAAACATTCAGTACTTC
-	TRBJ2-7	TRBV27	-	CASSLGRSAYEQYF	TGTGCCAGCAGTTTGGGCAGGTCGGCCTACGAGCAGTACTTC
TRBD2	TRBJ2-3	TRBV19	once	CASSPWSGRATDTQYF	TGTGCCAGTAGCCCCTGGAGCGGGAGGGCCACGGATACGCAGTATTTT
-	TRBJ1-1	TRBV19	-	CASRQGEAFF	TGTGCCAGTAGACAGGGTGAAGCTTTCTTT
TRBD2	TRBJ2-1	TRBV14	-	CASSPLAGGGNEQFF	TGTGCCAGCAGCCCCTTAGCGGGGGGAGGAAATGAGCAGTTCTTC
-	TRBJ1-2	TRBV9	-	CASSRAGTGPPSGYTF	TGTGCCAGCAGCCGTGCCGGAACAGGACCTCCGAGTGGCTACACCTTC